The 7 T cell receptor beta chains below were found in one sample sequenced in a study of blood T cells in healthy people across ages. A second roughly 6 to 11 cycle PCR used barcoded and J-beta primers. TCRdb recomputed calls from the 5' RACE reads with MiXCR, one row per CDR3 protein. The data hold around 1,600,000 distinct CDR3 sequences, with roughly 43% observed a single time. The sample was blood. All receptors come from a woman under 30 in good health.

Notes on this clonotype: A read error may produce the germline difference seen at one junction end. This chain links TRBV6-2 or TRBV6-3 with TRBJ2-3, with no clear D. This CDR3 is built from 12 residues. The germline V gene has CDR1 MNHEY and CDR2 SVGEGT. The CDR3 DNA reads TGTTCCAGCAGTTCCCGAAGTTATACGCAGTATTTT. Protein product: CSSSSRSYTQYF.

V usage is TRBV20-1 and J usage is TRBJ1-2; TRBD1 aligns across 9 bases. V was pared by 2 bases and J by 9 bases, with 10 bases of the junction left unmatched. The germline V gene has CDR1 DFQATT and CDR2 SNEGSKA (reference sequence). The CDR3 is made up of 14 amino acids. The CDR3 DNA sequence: TGCAGTGCTAGAAGTTCCGGGACAGGGTATAGCTACACCTTC. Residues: CSARSSGTGYSYTF.

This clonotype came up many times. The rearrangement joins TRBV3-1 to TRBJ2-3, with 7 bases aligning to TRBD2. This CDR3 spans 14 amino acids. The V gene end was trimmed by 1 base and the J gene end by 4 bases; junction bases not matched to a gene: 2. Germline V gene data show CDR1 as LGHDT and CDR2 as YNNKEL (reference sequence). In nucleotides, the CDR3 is TGTGCCAGCAGCCAAGGGACTAGTTCAGATACGCAGTATTTT. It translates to CASSQGTSSDTQYF.

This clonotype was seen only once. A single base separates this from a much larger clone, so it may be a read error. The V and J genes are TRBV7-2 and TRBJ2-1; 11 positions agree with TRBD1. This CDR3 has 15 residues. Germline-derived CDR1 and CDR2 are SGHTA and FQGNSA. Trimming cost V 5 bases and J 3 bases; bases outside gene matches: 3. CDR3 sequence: CASSADRGRYNEQFF. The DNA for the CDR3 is TGTGCCAGCAGCGCGGACAGGGGGCGCTACAATGAGCAGTTCTTC.

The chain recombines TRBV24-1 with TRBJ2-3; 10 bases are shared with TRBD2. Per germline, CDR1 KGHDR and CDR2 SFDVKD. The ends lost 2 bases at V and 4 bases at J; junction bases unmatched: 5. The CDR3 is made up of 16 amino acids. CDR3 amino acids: CATSDWTSGGSDTQYF. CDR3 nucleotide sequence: TGTGCCACCAGTGATTGGACTAGCGGAGGTTCAGATACGCAGTATTTT.

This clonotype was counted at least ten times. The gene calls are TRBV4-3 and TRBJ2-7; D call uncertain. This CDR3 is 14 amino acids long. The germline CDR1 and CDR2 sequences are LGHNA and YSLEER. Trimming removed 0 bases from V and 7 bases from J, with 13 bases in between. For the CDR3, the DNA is TGCGCCAGCAGCCAAGACCGTGTCTGGTCGGAGCAGTACTTC. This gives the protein CASSQDRVWSEQYF.

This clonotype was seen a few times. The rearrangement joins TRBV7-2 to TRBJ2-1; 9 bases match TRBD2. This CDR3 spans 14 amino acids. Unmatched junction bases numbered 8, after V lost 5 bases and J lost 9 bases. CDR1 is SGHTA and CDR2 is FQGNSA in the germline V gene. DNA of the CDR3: TGTGCCAGCAGCCCTACCGGGACTAGCAGTGAGCAGTTCTTC. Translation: CASSPTGTSSEQFF.